A single sample gave rise to the 31 T cell receptor beta chains below, sequenced in a study of blood T cell repertoires in COVID-19. Libraries were prepared by immunoSEQ multiplex PCR; TCRdb keeps only in-frame clonotypes and omits some of them. The sample consists of roughly 170,000 clones, about four fifths of them appearing once. The sequenced material came from peripheral blood. These receptors were obtained from a human donor in a cohort sampled during active COVID-19.

The V call is TRBV3-1 (or the pseudogene TRBV3-2), the J call TRBJ2-5; 8 nucleotides align to TRBD2. Trimming took 3 bases from V and 7 from J; bases not matched to a gene: 1. The CDR3 has 12 residues. CDR1 and CDR2 from the germline V gene are LGHDT and YNNKEL (reference sequence). The CDR3 here is CASSQAGGTQYF. The CDR3 nucleotides are TGTGCCAGCAGCCAGGCGGGAGGGACCCAGTACTTC.

In this sample, this clone turned up once. The chain is built from TRBV5-4 and TRBJ2-7; a weak D match, TRBD1 (5 bases). V shed 2 bases and J shed 5 bases, with 11 bases lying between them. The CDR3 contains 13 residues. Germline loops: CDR1 SGHNT, CDR2 YYREEE (reference sequence). The CDR3 nucleotides are TGTGCCAGCAGCTTTGGGGCCGCGGACGAGCAGTACTTC. This translates into CASSFGAADEQYF.

This clone was picked up a small number of times. The rearrangement uses TRBV18 and TRBJ2-2, with TRBD2 matching over 7 bases. The ends lost 0 bases at V and 5 bases at J; junction bases unmatched: 6. The CDR3 covers 16 residues. Germline lookup yields CDR1 KGHSH and CDR2 LQKENI. CDR3 protein: CASSPPGLAETGELFF. In DNA form, the CDR3 reads TGTGCCAGCTCACCACCGGGTCTAGCGGAGACCGGGGAGCTGTTTTTT.

V gene TRBV28 combines with J gene TRBJ1-4; 7 nucleotides match TRBD1. Germline V CDR1 and CDR2: MDHEN, SYDVKM. The junction had 6 bases not matched to a gene; V was cut back by 5 bases and J by 0 bases. The length of the CDR3 is 16 residues. The CDR3 DNA reads as TGTGCCAGCAGTCTTGGACAGGTTGCAACTAATGAAAAACTGTTTTTT. This encodes CASSLGQVATNEKLFF. The variable domain in full, with the rest retrieved from reference TRBV28 and TRBJ1-4, is DVKVTQSSRYLVKRTGEKVFLECVQDMDHENMFWYRQDPGLGLRLIYFSYDVKMKEKGDIPEGYSVSREKKERFSLILESASTNQTSMYLCASSLGQVATNEKLFFGSGTQLSVL.

The chain combines TRBV2 with TRBJ2-7; weak D call: TRBD1 (7 bases). Germline lookup yields CDR1 SNHLY and CDR2 FYNNEI. V lost 6 bases to trimming and J lost 5 bases, with 17 bases between them. This CDR3 has 14 amino acids. In nucleotides, the CDR3 is TGTGCCAGCAGGCCGGCAGGGGGACTGGACGAGCAGTACTTC. As protein: CASRPAGGLDEQYF.

This clone was picked up a small number of times. V gene TRBV4-1 combines with J gene TRBJ2-1; the match to TRBD2 covers 15 bases. The germline CDR1 and CDR2 sequences are MGHRA and YSYEKL. CDR3 size: 15 residues. J lost 7 bases, V lost 4 bases, and 2 bases had no gene match. Written as DNA, the CDR3 is TGCGCCAGCAGCCGGGGACTAGCGGGGGGTAATGAGCAGTTCTTC. Protein product: CASSRGLAGGNEQFF.

V and J are TRBV2 and TRBJ2-7, with 9 bases matching TRBD1. Germline-derived CDR1 and CDR2 are SNHLY and FYNNEI. CDR3 size: 14 residues. V was pared by 4 bases and J by 4 bases, with 5 bases of the junction left unmatched. CDR3 amino acids: CASSVDRGGYEQYF. Here the CDR3 DNA reads TGTGCCAGCAGTGTAGACAGGGGGGGTTACGAGCAGTACTTC.

This chain uses TRBV12-5 with TRBJ1-1, with TRBD1 matching over 10 bases. The germline V gene encodes CDR1 LGHNT and CDR2 FRNRAP. The ends lost 1 base at V and 3 bases at J; junction bases unmatched: 5. CDR3 length: 16 amino acids. The chain's CDR3 is CASGLESGTGDTEAFF. The CDR3 bases are TGTGCTAGTGGTTTGGAATCCGGGACAGGGGACACTGAAGCTTTCTTT.

The rearrangement joins TRBV5-1 to TRBJ2-7; D is undetermined. V lost 2 bases to trimming and J lost 0 bases, with 15 bases between them. CDR3 size: 16 residues. Germline CDR1 SGHRS, CDR2 YFSETQ. CDR3 amino acids: CASSFFPGSSSYEQYF. The CDR3 DNA sequence: TGCGCCAGCAGCTTCTTTCCCGGGTCGAGCTCCTACGAGCAGTACTTC.

The chain uses TRBV2 and TRBJ2-7; a possible D gene is TRBD1 (5 bases). Germline values: CDR1 SNHLY, CDR2 FYNNEI. The CDR3 is made up of 14 amino acids. Trimming took 7 bases from V and 3 from J, leaving 16 bases between them. CDR3 region: CASTWGRDGYEQYF. CDR3 in DNA: TGTGCCAGCACGTGGGGCAGGGATGGCTACGAGCAGTACTTC.

The chain uses TRBV10-3 and TRBJ2-7, with 9 bases fitting TRBD2. Germline CDR1 is ENHRY and CDR2 is SYGVKD. This CDR3 has 17 amino acids. The V gene end was trimmed by 1 base and the J gene end by 3 bases; junction bases not matched to a gene: 10. Here the CDR3 DNA reads TGTGCCATCAGTGAGTTGCCAGCTAGCGGGGTAGACTACGAGCAGTACTTC. Protein sequence: CAISELPASGVDYEQYF.

The chain recombines TRBV19 with TRBJ1-2, with D perhaps TRBD1 (5 bases). V lost 3 bases and J 2 bases, leaving 13 bases between the germline ends. CDR1 is LNHDA, CDR2 SQIVND, per germline (reference sequence). The CDR3 totals 15 residues. CDR3 amino acids: CASSISAGLNYGYTF. For the CDR3, the DNA is TGTGCCAGTAGTATTTCAGCGGGGCTGAACTATGGCTACACCTTC.

The genes are TRBV27 and TRBJ2-7, with TRBD1 matching 7 bases. The germline V gene encodes CDR1 MNHEY and CDR2 SMNVEV (reference sequence). The trim removed 4 bases at V and 0 bases at J, leaving 3 bases unmatched. The CDR3 is 14 amino acids. This CDR3 is CASSWDRSSYEQYF. Here the CDR3 DNA reads TGTGCCAGCAGTTGGGACAGATCCTCCTACGAGCAGTACTTC.

The chain is built from TRBV4-2 and TRBJ2-2, with D possibly TRBD2 on 6 matching bases. V lost 0 bases and J 1 base, leaving 18 bases between the germline ends. The germline V gene encodes CDR1 LGHNA and CDR2 YNFKEQ. This CDR3 has 19 residues. The CDR3 DNA reads TGTGCCAGCAGCCAAGATTTTGGCGGGGAGACTGGGAACACCGGGGAGCTGTTTTTT. It yields the protein CASSQDFGGETGNTGELFF.

The chain couples TRBV6-1 to TRBJ2-1; 7 nucleotides line up with TRBD2. Looked up from germline, CDR1 is MNHNS and CDR2 is SASEGT. There are 15 residues in the CDR3. The junction had 5 bases not matched to a gene; V was cut back by 0 bases and J by 6 bases. The CDR3 loop reads CASSEAGTTINEQFF. The CDR3 DNA reads TGTGCCAGCAGTGAAGCGGGGACTACTATCAATGAGCAGTTCTTC.

CDR3 amino acids: CAISDPDRGSYEQYF. CDR3 coding DNA: TGTGCCATCAGTGATCCGGACAGGGGGTCCTACGAGCAGTACTTC. This chain uses TRBV10-3 with TRBJ2-7; 10 nucleotides align to TRBD1. The CDR3 is made up of 15 amino acids. The germline CDR1 and CDR2 sequences are ENHRY and SYGVKD. Trimming at V came to 3 bases and at J to 1 base, leaving 3 bases not matched to a gene.

The chain links TRBV3-1 (or the pseudogene TRBV3-2) to TRBJ2-5, with D perhaps TRBD2 (6 bases). CDR3 length: 15 amino acids. Trimming shortened V by 1 base and J by 2 bases, and 11 bases separated the two germline ends. Germline CDR1 is LGHDT and CDR2 is YNNKEL (reference sequence). CDR3 sequence reads: CASSQVGLMQETQYF. Written as DNA, the CDR3 is TGTGCCAGCAGCCAAGTGGGACTCATGCAAGAGACCCAGTACTTC.

The gene calls are TRBV30 and TRBJ2-1, with D perhaps matching TRBD2 (6 bases). CDR1 is GTSNPN and CDR2 is SVGIG in the germline V gene (reference sequence). V dropped 8 bases and J dropped 10 bases, with 21 bases sitting between them. The CDR3 sequence is 13 residues long. The CDR3 DNA sequence: TGTGCCCACCGGGACTGGCAAGGGAAAGAGCAGTTCTTC. It codes for CAHRDWQGKEQFF.

The V gene is TRBV4-1, the J gene TRBJ1-1; 7 bases fit TRBD1. CDR1 and CDR2 from the germline V gene are MGHRA and YSYEKL. CDR3 length equals 14 residues. V gave up 4 bases and J gave up 3 bases; unmatched junction bases: 5. The CDR3, as DNA: TGCGCCAGCAGCCGGACAGGAACGGACACTGAAGCTTTCTTT. It translates to CASSRTGTDTEAFF.

This chain connects TRBV5-6 to TRBJ1-1; D is uncertain. CDR3 length: 14 amino acids. Per the germline V gene, CDR1 is SGHDT and CDR2 is YYEEEE. V was cut by 2 bases and J by 4 bases, with 12 bases left in between. CDR3 loop: CASSLVGAGTEAFF. The CDR3 bases are TGTGCCAGCAGCTTAGTGGGAGCGGGCACTGAAGCTTTCTTT.

Only a few counts were recorded for this clone. The V gene is TRBV4-1, the J gene TRBJ1-5, with 7 positions matching TRBD1. With V trimmed by 3 bases and J by 4 bases, 3 bases remained unmatched. CDR3 size: 14 residues. Germline values: CDR1 MGHRA, CDR2 YSYEKL. The CDR3 region is CASSQRQGNQPQHF. The DNA for the CDR3 is TGCGCCAGCAGCCAGCGACAGGGAAATCAGCCCCAGCATTTT.

J is TRBJ2-3 and V is TRBV5-1; 7 bases fit TRBD1. CDR3 size: 16 residues. Per germline, CDR1 SGHRS and CDR2 YFSETQ. V gave up 2 bases and J gave up 6 bases; unmatched junction bases: 12. The CDR3 DNA follows: TGCGCCAGCAGCTTAGTTCCGGGACAGACTGGGGATACGCAGTATTTT. It codes for CASSLVPGQTGDTQYF.

This rearrangement joins TRBV13 to TRBJ2-1; TRBD2 matches 14 bases. Trimming cost V 5 bases and J 3 bases; bases outside gene matches: 6. The CDR3 is made up of 17 amino acids. Germline values: CDR1 PRHDT, CDR2 FYEKMQ (reference sequence). The CDR3 loop reads CASSPRLAGGSYNEQFF. The CDR3 region has the DNA TGTGCCAGCAGCCCGAGACTAGCGGGGGGGAGCTACAATGAGCAGTTCTTC.

The chain carries TRBV6-6 and TRBJ1-6; tentatively, D is TRBD1 (5 bases). Per the germline V gene, CDR1 is MNHNY and CDR2 is SVGAGI (reference sequence). V lost 8 bases to trimming and J lost 0 bases, with 14 bases between them. The CDR3 has 16 amino acids. The CDR3 sequence is CASLLGGGSYNSPLHF. The CDR3 DNA reads TGTGCCAGCCTCTTGGGGGGAGGCTCCTATAATTCACCCCTCCACTTT.

The CDR3 reads CATREGNSPLHF. CDR3 DNA sequence: TGTGCCACCCGGGAGGGGAATTCACCCCTCCACTTT. The rearrangement joins TRBV6-5 to TRBJ1-6; tentative D call: TRBD1 (5 bases). V was cut by 10 bases and J by 7 bases, with 11 bases left in between. Germline V CDR1 and CDR2: MNHEY, SVGAGI. This CDR3 region has 12 residues.

This clone was seen a single time. The CDR3 sequence: CASSTPGGGAYEQYF. The CDR3 DNA reads TGTGCCAGCAGCACTCCTGGGGGGGGAGCCTACGAGCAGTACTTC. The V call is TRBV5-4, the J call TRBJ2-7; 7 nucleotides align to TRBD2. Germline V gene sequence: CDR1 SGHNT, CDR2 YYREEE (reference sequence). After removal of 4 bases from V and 2 bases from J, the junction contained 9 bases not matched to a gene. This CDR3 has 15 residues.

J is TRBJ1-1 and V is TRBV29-1; D gene unclear. CDR1 is SQVTM, CDR2 ANQGSEA, per germline. This CDR3 has 12 residues. Trimming cost V 4 bases and J 1 base, with 7 bases left between them. The CDR3 reads CSVAEGNTEAFF. CDR3 coding DNA: TGCAGCGTTGCTGAGGGGAACACTGAAGCTTTCTTT.

The V gene is TRBV5-1, the J gene TRBJ2-2; 9 nucleotides align to TRBD1. Germline CDR1 SGHRS, CDR2 YFSETQ. The trim removed 4 bases at V and 1 base at J, leaving 5 bases unmatched. The CDR3 runs to 16 residues. This CDR3 reads CASSRQTGGNTGELFF. CDR3 DNA sequence: TGCGCCAGCAGCCGACAGACAGGGGGGAACACCGGGGAGCTGTTTTTT. The whole variable domain, filled in from reference TRBV5-1 and TRBJ2-2, reads KAGVTQTPRYLIKTRGQQVTLSCSPISGHRSVSWYQQTPGQGLQFLFEYFSETQRNKGNFPGRFSGRQFSNSRSEMNVSTLELGDSALYLCASSRQTGGNTGELFFGEGSRLTVL.

The chain uses TRBV5-1 and TRBJ2-1; possibly TRBD1 for D (6 bases). The CDR3 totals 16 residues. The germline V and J ends were trimmed by 2 bases and 4 bases, with 16 bases remaining between them. Germline assignment: CDR1 SGHRS and CDR2 YFSETQ. CDR3 sequence reads: CASSFGGDRSYNEQFF. CDR3 in DNA: TGCGCCAGCAGCTTTGGTGGTGACAGGTCGTACAATGAGCAGTTCTTC.

This chain links TRBV29-1 with TRBJ1-3, with D tentatively TRBD1 (5 bases). CDR3 size: 14 residues. CDR1 and CDR2 (germline): SQVTM, ANQGSEA. V lost 5 bases and J 0 bases, leaving 11 bases between the germline ends. DNA of the CDR3: TGCAGCGTTCTCGACAGACGCTCTGGAAACACCATATATTTT. Its translation is CSVLDRRSGNTIYF. The whole variable domain, remainder taken from reference TRBV29-1 and TRBJ1-3, is SAVISQKPSRDICQRGTSLTIQCQVDSQVTMMFWYRQQPGQSLTLIATANQGSEATYESGFVIDKFPISRPNLTFSTLTVSNMSPEDSSIYLCSVLDRRSGNTIYFGEGSWLTVV.

The chain is built from TRBV19 and TRBJ2-3; 8 bases map to TRBD1. V gave up 3 bases and J gave up 0 bases; unmatched junction bases: 2. Germline lookup yields CDR1 LNHDA and CDR2 SQIVND (reference sequence). This CDR3 contains 15 residues. The chain's CDR3 is CASSMGQVSTDTQYF. The DNA of the CDR3 is TGTGCCAGTAGTATGGGACAGGTTAGCACAGATACGCAGTATTTT.